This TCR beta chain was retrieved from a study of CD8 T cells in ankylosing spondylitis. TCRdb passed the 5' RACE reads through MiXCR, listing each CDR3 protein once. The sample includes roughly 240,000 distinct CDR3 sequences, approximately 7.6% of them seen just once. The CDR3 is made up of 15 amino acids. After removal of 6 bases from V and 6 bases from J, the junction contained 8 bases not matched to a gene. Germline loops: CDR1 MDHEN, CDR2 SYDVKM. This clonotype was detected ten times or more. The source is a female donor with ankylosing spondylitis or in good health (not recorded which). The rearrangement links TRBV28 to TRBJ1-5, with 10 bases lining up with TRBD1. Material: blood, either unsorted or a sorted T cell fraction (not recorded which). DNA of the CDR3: TGTGCCAGCAGGACAGGGGGCTCCCTGACTCAGCCCCAGCATTTT. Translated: CASRTGGSLTQPQHF.